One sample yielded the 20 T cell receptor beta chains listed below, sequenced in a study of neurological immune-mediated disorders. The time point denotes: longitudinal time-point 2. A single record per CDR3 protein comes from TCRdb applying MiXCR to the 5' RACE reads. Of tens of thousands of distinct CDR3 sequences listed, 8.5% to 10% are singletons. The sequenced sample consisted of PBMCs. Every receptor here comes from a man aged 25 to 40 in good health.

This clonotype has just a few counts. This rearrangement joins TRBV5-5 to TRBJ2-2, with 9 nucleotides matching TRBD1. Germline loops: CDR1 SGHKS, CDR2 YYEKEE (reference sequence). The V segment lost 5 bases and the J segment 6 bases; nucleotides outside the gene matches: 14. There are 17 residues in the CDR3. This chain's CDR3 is CASSSPGQGFPAGELFF. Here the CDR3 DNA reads TGTGCCAGCAGTTCACCGGGACAGGGTTTTCCCGCCGGGGAGCTGTTTTTT.

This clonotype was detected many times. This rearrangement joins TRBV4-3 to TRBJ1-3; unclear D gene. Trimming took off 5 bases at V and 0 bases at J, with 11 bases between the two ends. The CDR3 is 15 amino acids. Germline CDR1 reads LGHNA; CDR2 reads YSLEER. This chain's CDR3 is CASSEVSVSGNTIYF. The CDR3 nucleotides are TGCGCCAGCAGCGAAGTATCAGTCTCTGGAAACACCATATATTTT.

CDR3 in DNA: TGTGCCAACCCACGGACTGGCGATAATGAGTACTTC. It yields the protein CANPRTGDNEYF. The chain employs TRBV28 and TRBJ2-7; TRBD2 is a possible D gene (5 bases). In germline, CDR1 is MDHEN, CDR2 SYDVKM. This CDR3 has 12 amino acids. With 10 bases removed from V and 11 bases from J, the gap between germline ends came to 21 bases.

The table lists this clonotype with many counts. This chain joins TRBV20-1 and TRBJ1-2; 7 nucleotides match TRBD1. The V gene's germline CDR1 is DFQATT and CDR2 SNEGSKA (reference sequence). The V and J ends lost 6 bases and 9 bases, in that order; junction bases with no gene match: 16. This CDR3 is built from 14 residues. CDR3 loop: CSARGDSLKSSYTF. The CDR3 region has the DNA TGCAGTGCCCGAGGGGACAGCCTTAAATCGAGCTACACCTTC.

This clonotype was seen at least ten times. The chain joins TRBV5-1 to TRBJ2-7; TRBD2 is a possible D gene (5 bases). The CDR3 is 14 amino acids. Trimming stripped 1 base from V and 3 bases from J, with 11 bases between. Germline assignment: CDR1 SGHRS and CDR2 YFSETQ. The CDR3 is CASSLRHGIYEQYF. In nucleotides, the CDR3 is TGCGCCAGCAGCTTGAGGCACGGGATCTACGAGCAGTACTTC.

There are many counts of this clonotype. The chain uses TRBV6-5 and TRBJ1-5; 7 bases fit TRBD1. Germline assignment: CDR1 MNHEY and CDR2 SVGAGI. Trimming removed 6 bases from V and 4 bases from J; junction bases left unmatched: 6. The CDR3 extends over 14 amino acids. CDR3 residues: CASRRQGVNQPQHF. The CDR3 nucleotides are TGTGCCAGCAGGCGACAGGGTGTAAATCAGCCCCAGCATTTT.

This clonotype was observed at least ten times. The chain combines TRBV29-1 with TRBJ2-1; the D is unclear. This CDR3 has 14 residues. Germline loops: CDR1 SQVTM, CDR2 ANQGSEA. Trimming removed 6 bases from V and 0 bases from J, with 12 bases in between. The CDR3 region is CSVAILGSYNEQFF. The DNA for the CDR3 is TGCAGCGTCGCAATACTCGGCTCCTACAATGAGCAGTTCTTC.

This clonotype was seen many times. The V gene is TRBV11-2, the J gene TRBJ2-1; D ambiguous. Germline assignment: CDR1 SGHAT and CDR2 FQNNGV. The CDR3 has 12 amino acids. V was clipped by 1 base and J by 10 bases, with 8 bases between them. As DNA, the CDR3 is TGTGCCAGCAGCTTAGTGATCCTGGAGCAGTTCTTC. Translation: CASSLVILEQFF.

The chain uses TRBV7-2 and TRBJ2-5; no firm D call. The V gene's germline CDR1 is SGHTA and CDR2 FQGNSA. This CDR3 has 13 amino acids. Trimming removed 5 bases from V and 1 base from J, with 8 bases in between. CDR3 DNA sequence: TGTGCCAGCAGCCCCGGACCCCAAGAGACCCAGTACTTC. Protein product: CASSPGPQETQYF.

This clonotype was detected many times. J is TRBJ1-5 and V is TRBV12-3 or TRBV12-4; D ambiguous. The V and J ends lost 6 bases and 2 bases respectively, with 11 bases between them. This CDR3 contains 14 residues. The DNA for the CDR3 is TGTGCCAGCAGCCCCTCCGGCGGCAATCAGCCCCAGCATTTT. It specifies CASSPSGGNQPQHF.

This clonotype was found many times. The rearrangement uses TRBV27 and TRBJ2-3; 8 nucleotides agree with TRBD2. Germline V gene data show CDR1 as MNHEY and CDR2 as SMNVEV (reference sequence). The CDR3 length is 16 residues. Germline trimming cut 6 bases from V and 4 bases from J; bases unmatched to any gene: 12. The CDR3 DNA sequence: TGTGCCAGCAGCACCATTCGGGCGGGAGGCCCAGATACGCAGTATTTT. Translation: CASSTIRAGGPDTQYF.

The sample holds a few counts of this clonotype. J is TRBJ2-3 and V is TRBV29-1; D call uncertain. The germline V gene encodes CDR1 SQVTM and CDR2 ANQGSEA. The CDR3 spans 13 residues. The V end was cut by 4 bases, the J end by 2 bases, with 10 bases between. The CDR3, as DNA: TGCAGCGTTGCCGGTGGGAACACAGATACGCAGTATTTT. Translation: CSVAGGNTDTQYF.

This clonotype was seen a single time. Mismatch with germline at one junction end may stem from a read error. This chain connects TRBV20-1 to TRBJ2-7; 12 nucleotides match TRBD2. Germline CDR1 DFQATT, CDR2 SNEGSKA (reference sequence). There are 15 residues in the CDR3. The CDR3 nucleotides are TGCAGTGCTAGCCCTAGGACTAGCGGGATTTACGACCAGTACTTC. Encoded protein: CSASPRTSGIYDQYF.

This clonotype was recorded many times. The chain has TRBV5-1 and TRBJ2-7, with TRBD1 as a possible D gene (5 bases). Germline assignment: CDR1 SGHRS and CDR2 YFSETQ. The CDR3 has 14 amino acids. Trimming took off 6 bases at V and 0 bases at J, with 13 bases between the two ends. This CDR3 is CASMRTSSSYEQYF. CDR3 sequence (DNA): TGCGCCAGCATGCGGACATCAAGCTCCTACGAGCAGTACTTC.

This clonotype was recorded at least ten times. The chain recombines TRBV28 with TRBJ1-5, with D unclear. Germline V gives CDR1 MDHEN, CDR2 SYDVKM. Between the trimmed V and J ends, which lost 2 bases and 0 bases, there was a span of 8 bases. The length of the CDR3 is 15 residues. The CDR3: CASSLLQVSNQPQHF. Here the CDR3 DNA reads TGTGCCAGCAGTTTACTGCAGGTTAGCAATCAGCCCCAGCATTTT.

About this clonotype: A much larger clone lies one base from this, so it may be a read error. The CDR3 loop reads CDSSFPGQPYGYTF. CDR3 bases: TGTGACAGCAGCTTCCCGGGACAGCCCTATGGCTACACCTTC. The chain links TRBV5-6 to TRBJ1-2; 7 bases agree with TRBD1. The CDR3 is 14 amino acids. Germline V gene data show CDR1 as SGHDT and CDR2 as YYEEEE.

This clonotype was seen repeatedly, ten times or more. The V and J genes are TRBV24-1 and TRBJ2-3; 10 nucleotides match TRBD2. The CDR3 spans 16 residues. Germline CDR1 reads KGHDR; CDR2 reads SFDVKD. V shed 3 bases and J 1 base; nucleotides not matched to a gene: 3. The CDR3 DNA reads TGTGCCACCAGTGATCCGGGGACTAGCGGCACAGATACGCAGTATTTT. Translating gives CATSDPGTSGTDTQYF.

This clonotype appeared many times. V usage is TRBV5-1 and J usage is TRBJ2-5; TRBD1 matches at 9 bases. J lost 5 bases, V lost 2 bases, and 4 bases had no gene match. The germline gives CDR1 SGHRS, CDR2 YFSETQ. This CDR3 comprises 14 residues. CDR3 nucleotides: TGCGCCAGCAGCTTCGGACAGGGGTGGGAGACCCAGTACTTC. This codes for CASSFGQGWETQYF.

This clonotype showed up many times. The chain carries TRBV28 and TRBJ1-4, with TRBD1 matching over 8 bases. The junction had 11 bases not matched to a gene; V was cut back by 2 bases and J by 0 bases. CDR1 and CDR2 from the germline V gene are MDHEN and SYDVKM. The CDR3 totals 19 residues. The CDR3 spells CASSLKQGVRLATNEKLFF. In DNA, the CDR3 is TGTGCCAGCAGTTTAAAACAGGGGGTCCGACTTGCAACTAATGAAAAACTGTTTTTT.

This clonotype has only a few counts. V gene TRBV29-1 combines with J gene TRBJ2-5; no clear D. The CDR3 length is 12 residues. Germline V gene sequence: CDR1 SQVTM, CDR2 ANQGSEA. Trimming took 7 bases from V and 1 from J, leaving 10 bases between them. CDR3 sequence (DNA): TGCAGCGGTTGGTTGGTCCAAGAGACCCAGTACTTC. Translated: CSGWLVQETQYF.